Presented here are 5 T cell receptor beta chains from one specimen sequenced in a study of T cell changes during pregnancy in multiple sclerosis. Data came from immunoSEQ multiplex PCR; TCRdb stores just in-frame clones and leaves some out. This table has tens of thousands of clones, around 90% appearing once. This sample comprised peripheral blood, obtained in the first trimester of pregnancy. The receptors were sampled from a female donor with multiple sclerosis, enrolled in a pregnancy study.

The CDR3 coding sequence is TGTGCCAGCACCCCACCCCGACCCGCCCGGGATGAGCAGTTCTTC. Its translation: CASTPPRPARDEQFF. The rearrangement joins TRBV2 to TRBJ2-1; the D is unclear. CDR1 is SNHLY and CDR2 is FYNNEI in the germline V gene. Trimming removed 7 bases from V and 8 bases from J, with 21 bases in between. The CDR3 loop spans 15 amino acids.

The chain carries TRBV7-9 and TRBJ1-1, with D perhaps matching TRBD1 (5 bases). Trimming left V 2 bases short and J 7 bases short, with 8 bases between. CDR1 is SEHNR, CDR2 FQNEAQ, per germline (reference sequence). The CDR3 is 12 residues long. CDR3 in amino acids: CASSLQGFEAFF. The CDR3 DNA reads TGTGCCAGCAGCTTACAGGGTTTTGAAGCTTTCTTT. Full variable domain (missing parts from reference TRBV7-9 and TRBJ1-1): DTGVSQNPRHKITKRGQNVTFRCDPISEHNRLYWYRQTLGQGPEFLTYFQNEAQLEKSRLLSDRFSAERPKGSFSTLEIQRTEQGDSAMYLCASSLQGFEAFFGQGTRLTVV.

This sequence joins TRBV9 and TRBJ2-7; 8 bases line up with TRBD2. The V gene end was trimmed by 2 bases and the J gene end by 3 bases; junction bases not matched to a gene: 4. Germline V gene lookup returns CDR1 SGDLS and CDR2 YYNGEE. The CDR3 runs 14 residues. CDR3 bases: TGTGCCAGCAGCGTCTTCAGCGGGAGCTACGAGCAGTACTTC. Its translation: CASSVFSGSYEQYF.

The chain carries TRBV5-4 and TRBJ2-5; 8 nucleotides agree with TRBD1. Germline values: CDR1 SGHNT, CDR2 YYREEE (reference sequence). The V gene end was trimmed by 2 bases and the J gene end by 5 bases; junction bases not matched to a gene: 5. CDR3 length: 14 residues. The CDR3 nucleotides read TGTGCCAGCAGCTTATTAGACAGGGGCGAGACCCAGTACTTC. This translates into CASSLLDRGETQYF.

This clone was observed a handful of times. The gene calls are TRBV7-9 and TRBJ1-1; D gene ambiguous. Germline V gene lookup returns CDR1 SEHNR and CDR2 FQNEAQ (reference sequence). The V gene lost 6 bases and the J gene lost 6 bases, with 14 bases spanning the gap. The CDR3 covers 13 residues. CDR3 sequence: CASSVRWRAEAFF. The CDR3 DNA reads as TGTGCCAGCAGTGTACGGTGGAGGGCTGAAGCTTTCTTT. Variable domain in full (rest from reference TRBV7-9 and TRBJ1-1): DTGVSQNPRHKITKRGQNVTFRCDPISEHNRLYWYRQTLGQGPEFLTYFQNEAQLEKSRLLSDRFSAERPKGSFSTLEIQRTEQGDSAMYLCASSVRWRAEAFFGQGTRLTVV.